This T cell receptor (beta chain) was identified during a study of blood T cell repertoires in COVID-19 (TCRdb year 2020). In terms of the full investigation: Samples from collaborators originated in the United States, Italy and Spain and spanned both the acute and convalescent phases of COVID-19. The prospective study material was composed of cDNA or gDNA derived from T cells, B-cell-depleted T cells, or PBMCs. Deeply sampled blood TCRbeta repertoires from subjects exposed to, actively infected with, or recovered from COVID-19 were included in the dataset. The repertoires were released in a freely available public database meant as a resource for research on the immune response to SARS-CoV-2. The samples were drawn from the first 160 participants of the ongoing ImmuneRACE study and from 950 to 1,500 subjects provided by 6 global collaborators. Sample metadata almost always included a de-identified subject ID, COVID-19 status, age in years and sex. Where available, HLA class I and class II types were taken from metadata supplied by the sample provider and were not determined by assay-based typing.

What the research found in general, with its limitations: How much clinical and demographic metadata was included differed by source and by participant, and the metadata was provided uncurated.

TCRbeta CDR3 regions were amplified from genomic DNA by means of the immunoSEQ Assay, a bias-controlled multiplex PCR. As for the original processing: The number of nucleated cells in each sample was estimated by amplification of reference gene primers within the assay. To quantify the absolute abundance of each unique TCRbeta CDR3 rearrangement, sequence reads were collapsed and filtered. Productive Simpson clonality was computed per sample as the square root of Simpson's diversity index over productive rearrangements. As stored in TCRdb, this immuneACCESS dataset retains in-frame rearrangements with V and J assigned. A fraction of the clones does not appear; measured against another copy, unresolved V genes explain less than half of the discrepancy, and the remainder lacks a known reason. That table furnishes V, J and clone size, whereas the DNA furnished D and trimming. The sample table shows some 100,000 clones, and 70% to 90% are seen once. 6.5% to 9.5% of the sample is in the top ten clones.

CDR1 and CDR2, looked up from the germline V gene, are SGHAT and FQNNGV. Compared with germline, V lacks 5 bases and J lacks 3 bases; bases without a gene match: 16. The CDR3 spans 19 residues, from the cysteine through the phenylalanine. Left in the record is the CDR3 DNA by itself, 57 bases read in frame from the first base. Whole blood was collected in K2EDTA tubes by collaborating institutions according to the institutions' own protocols. For TCRbeta analysis, collaborators shipped samples as frozen whole blood, isolated PBMCs, or DNA extracted from either of those sample types. On this clone itself: What antigen it recognizes has not been identified. No base qualities exist here, and no much larger clone lies one base off it.

Sequencing was performed on peripheral blood. This receptor was taken from a woman aged 70-85 years with acute or convalescent COVID-19. The chain is assembled from TRBV11-2 and TRBJ2-3; 11 nucleotides in the junction match TRBD2. The CDR3 protein: CASSPPRRLAGWSTDTQYF. The DNA sequence is as follows: TGTGCCAGCAGCCCACCAAGACGACTAGCGGGGTGGTCTACAGATACGCAGTATTTT.